This T cell receptor beta chain came from a study of blood T cell repertoires in COVID-19 (dated by TCRdb to between 2020 and 2021). With regard to the full study: Samples from collaborators originated in the United States, Italy and Spain and spanned both the acute and convalescent phases of COVID-19. The prospective study material was composed of cDNA or gDNA derived from T cells, B-cell-depleted T cells, or PBMCs. The dataset comprised deeply sampled blood TCRbeta repertoires from subjects exposed to, actively infected with, or recovered from COVID-19. The repertoires were released in a freely available public database meant as a resource for research on the immune response to SARS-CoV-2. The samples were drawn from two sources: the first 160 participants of the ongoing ImmuneRACE study, and 1,254 subjects contributed by 6 global collaborators. The sample metadata nearly always contained a de-identified subject ID, COVID-19 status, age in years and sex. HLA class I and class II types, where available, came from metadata supplied by the sample provider rather than from assay-based typing.

On this clone: The antigen it binds to is not known. Per-base qualities were not stored, and no clone one base away is much larger.

Results and caveats for the whole study, not just this receptor: How much clinical and demographic metadata was included differed by source and by participant, and the metadata was provided uncurated.

Sequences MNHEY (CDR1) and SMNVEV (CDR2) are obtained from the germline V gene (reference sequence). V is clipped by 6 bases and J by 5 bases, and the sequence between their germline boundaries is 13 bases long. The CDR3 sequence holds 13 residues, the cysteine and phenylalanine included. Just the 39-base CDR3 DNA is kept, in frame starting at base 1. TCRbeta CDR3 regions were amplified from genomic DNA using the immunoSEQ Assay, a bias-controlled multiplex PCR. In the original analysis: Within the assay, amplification of reference gene primers was used to estimate how many nucleated cells each sample contained. Sequence reads were collapsed and filtered to measure the absolute abundance of every unique TCRbeta CDR3 rearrangement. For each sample, productive Simpson clonality was calculated as the square root of Simpson's diversity index over productive rearrangements. Drawn from immuneACCESS, this table holds only the in-frame rearrangements with V and J called that TCRdb kept. Clones are partly lost; checked studies trace under half to an unresolved V gene and leave the rest unexplained. V and J calls plus clone size are reproduced from that table; the DNA served to infer D and trimming. For this sample there are roughly 300,000 clones; about 86% appear just once. In total, the top ten clones hold roughly 12% of the sample.

In Seattle, one collaborating source enrolled patients while the infection was active and tracked those patients longitudinally over the course of disease. The collaborating institutions used their own protocols to collect whole blood in K2EDTA tubes. For TCRbeta analysis, collaborators shipped samples in one of three forms: frozen whole blood, isolated PBMCs, or DNA extracted from either of those sample types. The rearranged chain carries TRBV27 and TRBJ2-5; TRBD1 is a possible D gene, resting on 6 matching bases. The TCR originated in a woman in her twenties or thirties with COVID-19, enrolled during active disease. Specimen: peripheral blood. The sequenced DNA is TGTGCCAGCAGAGCAGGGGCGTGGGAGACCCAGTACTTC. Translated, it reads CASRAGAWETQYF.